The sequence of this TCR beta chain was determined in a study of blood T cell repertoires in COVID-19. Across the study: Italy, Spain and the United States were the sources of the convalescent and acute COVID-19 samples. Sample material is recorded as cDNA or gDNA derived from T cells, B-cell-depleted T cells, or PBMCs.

This clone appeared a few times. Per the original methods: Reference gene primers were amplified, and this amplification served to estimate nucleated cell counts. Measured with immunoSEQ multiplex PCR; TCRdb has only the in-frame clones, and not every one. The V and J calls and clone size are taken from that table; D and trimming were inferred from the DNA. Of more than 120,000 clones listed, about 87% are singletons. CDR1 and CDR2 (germline): SGHTA, FQGNSA. The CDR3 contains 15 residues. Trimming removed 1 base at V and 6 bases at J, with 10 bases between. This receptor was identified in a woman aged 50 to 65 with active or convalescent COVID-19. The material sequenced was peripheral blood. This chain joins TRBV7-2 and TRBJ1-6; no clear D gene. The CDR3 DNA sequence: TGTGCCAGCAGCTTAGTAGGCGGAACTAATTCACCCCTCCACTTT. Protein product: CASSLVGGTNSPLHF.